This TCR beta chain is drawn from a study of post-analysis software for immune sequencing data. Unique molecular identifiers were present in the TCR beta cDNA libraries. Input of about 0.9 to 10 million T cells yielded about half a million cDNA molecules. TCRdb ran MiXCR on the PCR reads and lists one entry per CDR3 protein. This table holds under 650,000 distinct CDR3 sequences, 44% found once. The study's findings and limits: Roughly 5 TRBV segments, including TRBV5-6, TRBV5-1 and TRBV20-1, were more frequent in patients than controls. Multiple sclerosis was associated with a significant reduction in normalized Chao1 diversity relative to controls.

As regards this clonotype: The antigen remains unidentified.

The CDR3 is made up of 17 amino acids. J lost 5 bases, V lost 6 bases, and 15 bases had no gene match. Looked up from germline, CDR1 is DFQATT and CDR2 is SNEGSKA (reference sequence). The receptor's source is a girl aged 5 to 17 with multiple sclerosis. Sequenced sample: blood. The chain carries TRBV20-1 and TRBJ2-5; the match to TRBD2 covers 13 bases. CDR3 nucleotides: TGCAGTGCGAACGATGGGACTAGCGGGGTCCGGGGGGAGACCCAGTACTTC. Translation gives CSANDGTSGVRGETQYF.